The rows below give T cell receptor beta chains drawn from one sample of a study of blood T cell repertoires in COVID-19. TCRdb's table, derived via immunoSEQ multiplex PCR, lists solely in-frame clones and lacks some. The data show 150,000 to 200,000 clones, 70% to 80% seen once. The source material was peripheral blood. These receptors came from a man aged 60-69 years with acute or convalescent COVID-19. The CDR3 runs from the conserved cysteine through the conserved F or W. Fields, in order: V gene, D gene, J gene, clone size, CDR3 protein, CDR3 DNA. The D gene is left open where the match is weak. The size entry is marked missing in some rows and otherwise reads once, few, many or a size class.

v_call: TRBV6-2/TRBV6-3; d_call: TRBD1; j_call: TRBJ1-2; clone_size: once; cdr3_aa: CASSYSKWDSRFYGYTF; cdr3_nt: TGTGCCAGCAGTTACTCGAAGTGGGACAGCCGCTTCTATGGCTACACCTTC
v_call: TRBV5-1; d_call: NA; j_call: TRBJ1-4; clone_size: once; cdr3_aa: CASSLTDRYNEKLFF; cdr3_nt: TGCGCCAGCAGCTTAACAGACAGATATAATGAAAAACTGTTTTTT
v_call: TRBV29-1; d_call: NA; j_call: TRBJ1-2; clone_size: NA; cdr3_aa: CSVDQTVSNYGYTF; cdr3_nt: TGCAGCGTTGACCAGACAGTTTCTAACTATGGCTACACCTTC
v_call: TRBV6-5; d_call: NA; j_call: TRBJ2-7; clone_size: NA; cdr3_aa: CASKWRQSYEQYF; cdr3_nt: TGTGCCAGCAAGTGGCGGCAATCCTACGAGCAGTACTTC
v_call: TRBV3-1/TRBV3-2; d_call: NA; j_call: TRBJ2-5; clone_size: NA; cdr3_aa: CASSQEAREETQYF; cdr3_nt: TGTGCCAGCAGCCAAGAGGCCAGGGAAGAGACCCAGTACTTC
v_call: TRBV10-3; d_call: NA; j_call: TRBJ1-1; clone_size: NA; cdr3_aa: CATLPGGAGTEAFF; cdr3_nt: TGTGCCACCCTGCCGGGGGGCGCAGGAACTGAAGCTTTCTTT
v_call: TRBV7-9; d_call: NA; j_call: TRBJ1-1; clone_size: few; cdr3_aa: CASSLVGPAGTEAFF; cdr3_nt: TGTGCCAGCAGCTTAGTCGGTCCCGCGGGCACTGAAGCTTTCTTT
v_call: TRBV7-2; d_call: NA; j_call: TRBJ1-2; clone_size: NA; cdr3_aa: CASSIQLDSFYGYTF; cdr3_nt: TGTGCCAGCAGCATTCAACTTGACAGCTTCTATGGCTACACCTTC
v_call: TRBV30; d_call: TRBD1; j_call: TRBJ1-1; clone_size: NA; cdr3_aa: CAWNRGGTEAFF; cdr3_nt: TGTGCCTGGAACAGGGGTGGAACTGAAGCTTTCTTT
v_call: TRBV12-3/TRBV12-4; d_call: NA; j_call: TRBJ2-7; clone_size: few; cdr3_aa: CASSLDSYEQYF; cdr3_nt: TGTGCCAGCAGTTTGGACAGTTACGAGCAGTACTTC
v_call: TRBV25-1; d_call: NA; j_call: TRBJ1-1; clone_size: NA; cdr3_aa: CASSDYREKNTEAFF; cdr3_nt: TGTGCCAGCAGTGATTACAGGGAGAAGAACACTGAAGCTTTCTTT
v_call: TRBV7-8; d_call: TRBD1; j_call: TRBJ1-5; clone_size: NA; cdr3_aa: CASSLVGGAVHQPQHF; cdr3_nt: TGTGCCAGCAGCTTAGTAGGGGGCGCCGTACACCAGCCCCAGCATTTT
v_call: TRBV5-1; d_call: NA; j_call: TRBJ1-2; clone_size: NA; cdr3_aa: CASSFGGSNYGYTF; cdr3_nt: TGCGCCAGCAGCTTCGGGGGTTCTAACTATGGCTACACCTTC
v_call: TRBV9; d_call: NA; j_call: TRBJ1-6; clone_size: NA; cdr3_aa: CASSPGQINSPLHF; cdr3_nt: TGTGCCAGCAGCCCAGGACAGATTAATTCACCCCTCCACTTT
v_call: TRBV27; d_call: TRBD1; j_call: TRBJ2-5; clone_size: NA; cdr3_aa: CASSTGQGNRETQYF; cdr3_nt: TGTGCCAGCAGTACTGGACAGGGAAATAGAGAGACCCAGTACTTC
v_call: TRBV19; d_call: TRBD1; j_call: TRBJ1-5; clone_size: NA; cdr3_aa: CASSIGRQGPQPQHF; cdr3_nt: TGTGCCAGTAGTATAGGCCGACAGGGGCCTCAGCCCCAGCATTTT
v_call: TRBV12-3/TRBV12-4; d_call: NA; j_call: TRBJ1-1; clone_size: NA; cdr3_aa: CASRTGQNTEAFF; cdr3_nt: TGTGCCAGCAGGACTGGTCAGAACACTGAAGCTTTCTTT
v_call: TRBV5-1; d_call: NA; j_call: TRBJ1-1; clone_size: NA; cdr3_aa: CASSLGRAKDTEAFF; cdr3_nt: TGCGCCAGCAGCTTGGGGAGAGCTAAGGACACTGAAGCTTTCTTT
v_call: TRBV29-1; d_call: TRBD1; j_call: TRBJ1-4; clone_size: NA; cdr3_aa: CSVADRGWTNEKLFF; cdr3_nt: TGCAGCGTTGCGGACAGGGGCTGGACTAATGAAAAACTGTTTTTT
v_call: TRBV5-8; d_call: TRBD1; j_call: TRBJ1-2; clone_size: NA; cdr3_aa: CASSLGQGGDGYTF; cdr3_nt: TGTGCCAGCAGCTTGGGCCAGGGGGGAGATGGCTACACCTTC
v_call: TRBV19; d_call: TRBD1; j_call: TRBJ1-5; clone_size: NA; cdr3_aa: CARRTGEFGNQPQHF; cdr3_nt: TGTGCCAGAAGGACAGGGGAATTCGGCAATCAGCCCCAGCATTTT
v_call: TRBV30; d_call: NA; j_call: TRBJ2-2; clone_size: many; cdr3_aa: CAWSPQDRDTGELFF; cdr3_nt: TGTGCCTGGAGTCCCCAGGACAGAGACACCGGGGAGCTGTTTTTT
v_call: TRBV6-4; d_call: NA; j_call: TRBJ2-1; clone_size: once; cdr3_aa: CASSDSSRRRNEQFF; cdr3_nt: TGTGCCAGCAGTGACTCGAGTCGCAGGCGCAATGAGCAGTTCTTC
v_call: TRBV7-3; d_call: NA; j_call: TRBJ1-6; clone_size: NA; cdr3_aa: CASSLSSAGSNSPLHF; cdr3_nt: TGTGCCAGCAGCTTAAGTTCGGCCGGGAGTAATTCACCCCTCCACTTT
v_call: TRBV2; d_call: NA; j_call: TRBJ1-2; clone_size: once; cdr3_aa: CASSPLEGVYYGYTF; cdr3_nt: TGTGCCAGCAGCCCCCTGGAAGGGGTTTACTATGGCTACACCTTC
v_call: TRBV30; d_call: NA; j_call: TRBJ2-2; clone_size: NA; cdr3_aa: CAWSVRSTGELFF; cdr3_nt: TGTGCCTGGAGTGTACGGAGCACCGGGGAGCTGTTTTTT
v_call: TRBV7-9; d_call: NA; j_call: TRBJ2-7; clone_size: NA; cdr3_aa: CASSLRVGGVYEQYF; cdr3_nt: TGTGCCAGCAGCTTAAGAGTTGGGGGCGTCTACGAGCAGTACTTC
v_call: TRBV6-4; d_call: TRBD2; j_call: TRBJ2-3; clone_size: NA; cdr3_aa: CASSDGGGNTDTQYF; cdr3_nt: TGTGCCAGCAGTGACGGCGGGGGGAACACAGATACGCAGTATTTT
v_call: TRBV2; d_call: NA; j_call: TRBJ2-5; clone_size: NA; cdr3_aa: CASSGLVVGETQYF; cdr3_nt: TGTGCCAGCAGTGGACTAGTGGTAGGCGAGACCCAGTACTTC
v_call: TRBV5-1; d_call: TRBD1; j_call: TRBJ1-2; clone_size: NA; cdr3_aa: CASKQGQRSNYGYTF; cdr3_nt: TGCGCCAGCAAACAGGGACAGCGATCTAACTATGGCTACACCTTC
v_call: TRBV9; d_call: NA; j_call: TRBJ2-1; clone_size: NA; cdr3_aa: CASSVEFASDNEQFF; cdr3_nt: TGTGCCAGCAGCGTAGAGTTCGCGTCGGACAATGAGCAGTTCTTC
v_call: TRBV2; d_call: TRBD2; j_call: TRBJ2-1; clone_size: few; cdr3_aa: CASGQGGNEQFF; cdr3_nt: TGTGCCAGCGGCCAGGGAGGGAATGAGCAGTTCTTC
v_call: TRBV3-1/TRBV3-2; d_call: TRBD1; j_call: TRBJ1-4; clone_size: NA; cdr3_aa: CASSRPGQGNEKLFF; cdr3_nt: TGTGCCAGCAGCCGACCGGGACAGGGTAATGAAAAACTGTTTTTT
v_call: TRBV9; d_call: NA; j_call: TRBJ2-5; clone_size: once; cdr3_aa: CASSAPGETQYF; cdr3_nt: TGTGCCAGCAGCGCGCCCGGGGAGACCCAGTACTTC
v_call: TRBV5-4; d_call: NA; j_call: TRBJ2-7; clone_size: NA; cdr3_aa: CASSRRESYEQYF; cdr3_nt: TGTGCCAGCAGTAGACGGGAATCCTACGAGCAGTACTTC
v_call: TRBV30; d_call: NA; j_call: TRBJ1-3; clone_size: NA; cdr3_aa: CAWSTQYGNTIYF; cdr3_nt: TGTGCCTGGAGTACGCAGTACGGAAACACCATATATTTT
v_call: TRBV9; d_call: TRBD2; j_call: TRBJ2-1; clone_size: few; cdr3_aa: CASSPSGGVHNEQFF; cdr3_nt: TGTGCCAGCAGCCCAAGCGGGGGGGTACACAATGAGCAGTTCTTC
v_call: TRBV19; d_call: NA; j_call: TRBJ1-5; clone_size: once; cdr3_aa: CASSIETRNFNQPQHF; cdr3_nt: TGTGCCAGTAGTATAGAGACTCGAAACTTCAATCAGCCCCAGCATTTT
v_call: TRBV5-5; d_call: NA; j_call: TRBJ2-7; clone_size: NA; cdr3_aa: CASSQQDEQYF; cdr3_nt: TGTGCCAGCAGCCAACAGGACGAGCAGTACTTC
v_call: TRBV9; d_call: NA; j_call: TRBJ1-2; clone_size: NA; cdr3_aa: CASSVEARGNYGYTF; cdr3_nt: TGTGCCAGCAGCGTAGAAGCCAGGGGCAACTATGGCTACACCTTC
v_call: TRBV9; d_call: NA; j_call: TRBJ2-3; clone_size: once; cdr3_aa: CASSLGTITDTQYF; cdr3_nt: TGTGCCAGCAGCCTCGGGACAATCACAGATACGCAGTATTTT
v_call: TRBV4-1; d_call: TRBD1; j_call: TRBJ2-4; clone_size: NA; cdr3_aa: CASSQDGPGGFGKNIQYF; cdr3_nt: TGCGCCAGCAGCCAAGATGGCCCAGGGGGTTTTGGCAAAAACATTCAGTACTTC
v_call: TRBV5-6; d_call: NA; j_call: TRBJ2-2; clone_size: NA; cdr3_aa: CASSLGTYHTGELFF; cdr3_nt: TGTGCCAGCAGCTTGGGAACTTACCACACCGGGGAGCTGTTTTTT
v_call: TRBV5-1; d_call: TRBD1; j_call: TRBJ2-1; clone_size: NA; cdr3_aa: CASSLRDSLYNEQFF; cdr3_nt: TGCGCCAGCAGCTTACGGGACAGCCTATACAATGAGCAGTTCTTC
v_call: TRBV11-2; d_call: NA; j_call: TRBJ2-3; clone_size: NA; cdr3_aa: CASSVMAGRYTDTQYF; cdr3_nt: TGTGCCAGCAGCGTAATGGCGGGCCGATACACAGATACGCAGTATTTT
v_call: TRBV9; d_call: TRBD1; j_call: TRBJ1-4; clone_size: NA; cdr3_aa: CASSAIGTGAFNEKLFF; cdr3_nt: TGTGCCAGCAGCGCCATTGGGACAGGGGCGTTTAATGAAAAACTGTTTTTT
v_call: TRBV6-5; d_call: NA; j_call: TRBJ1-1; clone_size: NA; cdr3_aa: CASRSPLGQFGEAFF; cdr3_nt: TGTGCCAGCAGGTCACCACTTGGACAATTTGGTGAAGCTTTCTTT
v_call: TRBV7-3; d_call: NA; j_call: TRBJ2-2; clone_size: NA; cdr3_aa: CASSSRGALTGELFF; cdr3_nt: TGTGCCAGCAGCTCCCGGGGGGCATTAACCGGGGAGCTGTTTTTT
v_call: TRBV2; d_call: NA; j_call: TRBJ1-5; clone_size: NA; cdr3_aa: CASGEGMSQPQHF; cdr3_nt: TGTGCCAGCGGGGAGGGGATGAGTCAGCCCCAGCATTTT
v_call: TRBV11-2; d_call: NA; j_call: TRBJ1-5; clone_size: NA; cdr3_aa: CASSRGAGSNQPQHF; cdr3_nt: TGTGCCAGCAGCCGTGGGGCAGGCAGCAATCAGCCCCAGCATTTT
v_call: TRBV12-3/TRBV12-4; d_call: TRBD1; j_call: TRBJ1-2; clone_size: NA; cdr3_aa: CASNYRGAHGYTF; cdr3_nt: TGTGCCAGCAACTACAGGGGCGCCCATGGCTACACCTTC
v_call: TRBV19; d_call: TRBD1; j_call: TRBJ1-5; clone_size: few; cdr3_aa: CASSGTASNQPQHF; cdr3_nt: TGTGCCAGTAGCGGGACAGCAAGCAATCAGCCCCAGCATTTT
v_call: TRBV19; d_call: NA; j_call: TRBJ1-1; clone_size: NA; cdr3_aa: CASSSRTEAFF; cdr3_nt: TGTGCCAGTAGTTCGCGTACTGAAGCTTTCTTT
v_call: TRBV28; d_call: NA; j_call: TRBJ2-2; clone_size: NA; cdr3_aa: CASSLSGWTGELFF; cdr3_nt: TGTGCCAGCAGTTTATCAGGGTGGACCGGGGAGCTGTTTTTT
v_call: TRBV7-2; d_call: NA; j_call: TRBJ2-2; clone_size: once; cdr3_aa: CASSLAASTGELFF; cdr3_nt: TGTGCCAGCAGCTTGGCTGCCTCCACCGGGGAGCTGTTTTTT
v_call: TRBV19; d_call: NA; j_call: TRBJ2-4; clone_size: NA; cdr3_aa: CASSILPPGEGKNIQYF; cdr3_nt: TGTGCCAGTAGTATTTTACCGCCAGGGGAGGGCAAAAACATTCAGTACTTC
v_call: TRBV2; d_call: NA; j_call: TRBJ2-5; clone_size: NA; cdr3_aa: CASKSVPGRQETQYF; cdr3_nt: TGTGCCAGCAAAAGTGTTCCAGGTAGACAAGAGACCCAGTACTTC
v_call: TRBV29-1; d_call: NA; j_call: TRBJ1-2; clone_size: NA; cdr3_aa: CSVPKTGHGYTF; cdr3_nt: TGCAGCGTACCAAAGACAGGCCATGGCTACACCTTC
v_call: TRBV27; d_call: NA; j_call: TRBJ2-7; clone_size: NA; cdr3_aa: CASSLVGGSEQYF; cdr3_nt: TGTGCCAGCAGTTTAGTTGGAGGAAGCGAGCAGTACTTC
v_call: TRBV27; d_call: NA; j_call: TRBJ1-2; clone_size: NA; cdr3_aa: CASSGSNYGYTF; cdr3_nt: TGTGCCAGCAGCGGGTCTAACTATGGCTACACCTTC